This record covers a single TCR beta chain. Its antigen is currently not known. Per-base qualities were not stored, and no clone one base away is much larger. The data were taken from a study of blood T cell repertoires in COVID-19 (TCRdb year 2020). With respect to the entire study: The collaborator samples originated in the United States, Italy and Spain and spanned the acute and convalescent phases of COVID-19. The material from the prospective study consisted of cDNA or gDNA derived from T cells, B-cell-depleted T cells, or PBMCs. Deeply sampled blood TCRbeta repertoires from subjects exposed to, actively infected with, or recovered from COVID-19 were included in the dataset. The repertoires were released in a freely available public database meant as a resource for research on the immune response to SARS-CoV-2. The samples were drawn from two sources: the first 160 participants of the ongoing ImmuneRACE study, and fewer than 1,500 subjects contributed by 6 global collaborators. The sample metadata nearly always contained a de-identified subject ID, COVID-19 status, age in years and sex. Where HLA class I and class II types were available, the types were taken from metadata supplied by the sample provider, not from assay-based typing.

Whole blood was collected in K2EDTA tubes by collaborating institutions according to the institutions' own protocols. For TCRbeta analysis, collaborators shipped samples in one of three forms: frozen whole blood, isolated PBMCs, or DNA extracted from either of those sample types. TCRbeta CDR3 regions were amplified from genomic DNA by means of the immunoSEQ Assay, a bias-controlled multiplex PCR. As for the authors' bioinformatics: The number of nucleated cells in each sample was estimated from the amplification of reference gene primers within the assay. To quantify the absolute abundance of each unique TCRbeta CDR3 rearrangement, sequence reads were collapsed and filtered. Productive Simpson clonality was computed per sample as the square root of Simpson's diversity index over productive rearrangements. The table comes from immuneACCESS by way of TCRdb, which keeps in-frame sequences with V and J called. Part of the clones is missing from these tables; in studies checked, under half for an unresolved V gene and the rest for unknown reasons. Clone size and V and J calls were adopted from that table, with D and trimming inferred from the DNA. Recorded for this sample are 100,000 to 150,000 clones; more than 75% of them occurred a single time. The ten largest clonotypes hold over 4.5% of the sample.

The germline V gene (reference sequence) provides CDR1 LNHDA and CDR2 SQIVND. Counted from cysteine to phenylalanine, this CDR3 has 14 amino acids. Just the 42-base CDR3 DNA is kept, in frame starting at base 1. V and J are truncated by 5 bases and 5 bases respectively, leaving an intervening sequence of 15 bases. Results the study describes overall, beyond this receptor: The quantity of clinical and demographic metadata differed by source and by participant and was supplied without curation.

The chain couples TRBV19 to TRBJ1-2, with no D gene named confidently. The source is a human donor in a cohort sampled during active COVID-19. Sequencing was carried out using peripheral blood. The CDR3 in this case is CASSSPRGNYGYTF. The DNA is TGTGCCAGTAGTTCCCCCCGAGGAAATTATGGCTACACCTTC.